These 18 T cell receptor beta chains came from one sample sequenced in a study of CD4+ T cells in melanoma (dated by TCRdb to between 2021 and 2022). Receptor amplification or capture employed the immunoSEQ multiplex PCR assay. TCRdb limited this immuneACCESS table to in-frame rearrangements with V and J called. A share of clones is missing; checked studies link under half to unresolved V genes, and the rest is unexplained. In this sample the table shows approximately 15,000 clones, about 64% of which occur a single time. Approximately 14% of the sample goes to the ten largest clones. What was sequenced was cells from a culture (not recorded whether cultured in vitro). The receptors were gathered from a human donor with melanoma.

In its sample, this clone was seen a few times. The gene calls are TRBV10-3 and TRBJ2-7; D is perhaps TRBD2 (6 bases). CDR3 length: 18 amino acids. V was cut by 9 bases and J by 0 bases, with 27 bases left in between. Germline V gives CDR1 ENHRY, CDR2 SYGVKD. The CDR3: CAIPREVSPEGTSYEQYF. The CDR3 DNA is TGTGCCATTCCACGCGAGGTCTCCCCGGAGGGGACCTCCTACGAGCAGTACTTC.

The rearrangement joins TRBV6-1 to TRBJ1-2, with 7 bases fitting TRBD1. This CDR3 comprises 13 residues. V shed 8 bases and J 2 bases; nucleotides not matched to a gene: 5. The germline V gene encodes CDR1 MNHNS and CDR2 SASEGT. CDR3 region: CASGRQGNYGYTF. The CDR3, as DNA: TGTGCCAGCGGGAGACAGGGAAACTATGGCTACACCTTC.

The rearrangement joins TRBV15 to TRBJ1-2; no clear D. The germline gives CDR1 LNHNV, CDR2 YYDKDF (reference sequence). Trimming left V 2 bases short and J 4 bases short, with 8 bases between. The CDR3 covers 13 residues. The CDR3 DNA reads as TGTGCCACCAGCAGACCTAAGGGCTATGGCTACACCTTC. It translates to CATSRPKGYGYTF. The variable domain in full, completed from reference TRBV15 and TRBJ1-2, reads DAMVIQNPRYQVTQFGKPVTLSCSQTLNHNVMYWYQQKSSQAPKLLFHYYDKDFNNEADTPDNFQSRRPNTSFCFLDIRSPGLGDTAMYLCATSRPKGYGYTFGSGTRLTVV.

This clone was seen a handful of times. This sequence joins TRBV6-5 and TRBJ2-2, with D perhaps matching TRBD2 (5 bases). The germline gives CDR1 MNHEY, CDR2 SVGAGI. The germline V and J ends were trimmed by 2 bases and 6 bases, with 7 bases remaining between them. The CDR3 has 13 residues. In DNA form, the CDR3 reads TGTGCCAGCAGTTACGACGGGGCCGGGGAGCTGTTTTTT. This encodes CASSYDGAGELFF.

This chain connects TRBV4-1 to TRBJ1-5; D not certain. Between the trimmed V and J ends, which lost 5 bases and 3 bases, there was a span of 14 bases. Germline values: CDR1 MGHRA, CDR2 YSYEKL. CDR3 length: 15 residues. Written as DNA, the CDR3 is TGCGCCAGCAGCAACACGTCGCCCAACAATCAGCCCCAGCATTTT. This sequence encodes CASSNTSPNNQPQHF.

The rearrangement uses TRBV5-5 and TRBJ2-5; TRBD2 agrees at 13 bases. J was trimmed by 5 bases and V by 0 bases; bases with no gene match: 1. Germline V gives CDR1 SGHKS, CDR2 YYEKEE (reference sequence). The CDR3 runs 15 residues. CDR3 protein: CASSLAGLAGETQYF. Here the CDR3 DNA reads TGTGCCAGCAGCTTGGCGGGACTAGCGGGGGAGACCCAGTACTTC.

The V gene is TRBV10-3, the J gene TRBJ2-5, with D possibly TRBD2 on 6 matching bases. Trimming cost V 8 bases and J 2 bases, with 6 bases left between them. This CDR3 contains 11 residues. Germline V gene lookup returns CDR1 ENHRY and CDR2 SYGVKD. CDR3 DNA sequence: TGTGCCATCGGGGGGCAAGAGACCCAGTACTTC. Its protein is CAIGGQETQYF.

This chain joins TRBV5-1 and TRBJ1-5; 9 bases line up with TRBD1. The ends lost 4 bases at V and 6 bases at J; junction bases unmatched: 8. The germline gives CDR1 SGHRS, CDR2 YFSETQ. This CDR3 contains 15 residues. The CDR3 sequence: CASSLTGGAGQPQHF. CDR3 sequence (DNA): TGCGCCAGCAGCCTTACAGGGGGCGCGGGTCAGCCCCAGCATTTT.

There are a few counts of this clone. V usage is TRBV4-1 and J usage is TRBJ2-7, with 10 bases aligning to TRBD1. V lost 3 bases to trimming and J lost 4 bases; unmatched junction nucleotides: 12. The CDR3 is made up of 17 amino acids. CDR1 and CDR2 (germline): MGHRA, YSYEKL. The CDR3 DNA sequence: TGCGCCAGCAGCCAGAGAGCCGTGCGGACAGGGGGTTACGAGCAGTACTTC. Its protein is CASSQRAVRTGGYEQYF.

This clone was recorded a few times. V is TRBV6-1 and J is TRBJ1-2; 9 nucleotides match TRBD1. Germline CDR1 MNHNS, CDR2 SASEGT. The CDR3 covers 15 residues. The V segment lost 1 base and the J segment 10 bases; nucleotides outside the gene matches: 10. The CDR3 reads CASSEDTGGFLSYTF. As DNA, the CDR3 is TGTGCCAGCAGTGAAGATACAGGGGGCTTCCTATCCTACACCTTC.

This clone turned up a few times. The chain is built from TRBV2 and TRBJ1-6, with a tentative D call TRBD1 (6 bases). The CDR3 covers 15 residues. The germline gives CDR1 SNHLY, CDR2 FYNNEI. Trimming removed 5 bases from V and 8 bases from J, with 16 bases in between. CDR3 protein: CASSIQGSGDSPLHF. The CDR3, as DNA: TGTGCCAGCAGTATTCAGGGGAGTGGGGATTCACCCCTCCACTTT.

The sample holds a few counts of this clone. The chain joins TRBV6-1 to TRBJ1-2, with D perhaps TRBD1 (5 bases). This CDR3 comprises 16 residues. Trimming stripped 4 bases from V and 0 bases from J, with 15 bases between. Germline V gene data show CDR1 as MNHNS and CDR2 as SASEGT. The CDR3 DNA sequence: TGTGCCAGCAGTGGGGGGTGGCGCAGGACTAACTATGGCTACACCTTC. Protein product: CASSGGWRRTNYGYTF.

The chain joins TRBV6-6 to TRBJ1-2; 7 positions agree with TRBD1. The germline CDR1 and CDR2 sequences are MNHNY and SVGAGI (reference sequence). This CDR3 comprises 16 residues. V lost 4 bases and J lost 0; bases outside the gene matches: 8. The CDR3 reads CASSSPTGTTNYGYTF. CDR3 DNA sequence: TGTGCCAGCAGTTCTCCGACAGGGACAACTAACTATGGCTACACCTTC.

The chain carries TRBV2 and TRBJ1-1; a weak D match, TRBD1 (5 bases). This CDR3 comprises 14 residues. Germline V CDR1 and CDR2: SNHLY, FYNNEI. V lost 8 bases and J lost 4, with 17 bases in between. CDR3 sequence: CASEIRGGGTEAFF. The DNA for the CDR3 is TGTGCCAGCGAAATTCGGGGCGGTGGCACTGAAGCTTTCTTT.

The genes are TRBV29-1 and TRBJ1-2; tentatively, D is TRBD1 (6 bases). This CDR3 comprises 13 residues. With 6 bases removed from V and 6 bases from J, the gap between germline ends came to 17 bases. In germline, CDR1 is SQVTM, CDR2 ANQGSEA. CDR3 amino acids: CSVRRGVSDGYTF. CDR3 bases: TGCAGCGTCCGGAGGGGGGTGTCGGATGGCTACACCTTC.

The chain couples TRBV4-1 to TRBJ1-5; D is ambiguous. Trimming took 1 base from V and 11 from J, leaving 15 bases between them. This CDR3 has 14 amino acids. The V gene's germline CDR1 is MGHRA and CDR2 YSYEKL. The CDR3, as DNA: TGCGCCAGCAGCCAAGCCGTGGTAGGGTGGTCCCAGCATTTT. It codes for CASSQAVVGWSQHF.

This clone occurred a few times. This chain connects TRBV5-1 to TRBJ2-3, with 12 bases lining up with TRBD2. CDR1 is SGHRS and CDR2 is YFSETQ in the germline V gene. V shed 5 bases, J shed 2 bases, and the junction held 6 bases outside the gene matches. This CDR3 has 16 amino acids. CDR3 loop: CASSTSGGFATDTQYF. The DNA for the CDR3 is TGCGCCAGCAGTACTAGCGGGGGGTTCGCCACAGATACGCAGTATTTT.

V and J are TRBV23-1 and TRBJ2-7; D remains ambiguous. TRBV23-1 is assigned to the ORF class and has an uncertain function. This CDR3 comprises 12 residues. Trimming took 6 bases from V and 6 from J, leaving 12 bases between them. CDR3: CASSPRRGEQYF. The CDR3 bases are TGCGCCAGCAGCCCTCGGCGTGGCGAGCAGTACTTC.